Presented here are 25 T cell receptor beta chains from one specimen sequenced in a study of memory CD4+ T cells and cytomegalovirus serostatus. Repertoires were generated with immunoSEQ multiplex PCR, while TCRdb's copy carries only in-frame clones and drops some. Of tens of thousands of clones listed, 76% were seen once; the top ten hold about 6.8%. Single viable CD3+CD4+CD8-CD45RO+ cells were sorted as the memory CD4+ T cells. The sequencing input was memory CD4+ T cells from blood. These receptors all stem from an adult in good health and CMV-seronegative.

The chain combines TRBV30 with TRBJ2-2; a possible D gene is TRBD1 (5 bases). The length of the CDR3 is 13 residues. CDR1 and CDR2 (germline): GTSNPN, SVGIG (reference sequence). Trimming shortened V by 0 bases and J by 4 bases, and 6 bases separated the two germline ends. Here the CDR3 reads CAWSVRGTGELFF. The CDR3 DNA reads TGTGCCTGGAGTGTAAGGGGCACCGGGGAGCTGTTTTTT.

The rearrangement uses TRBV7-6 and TRBJ2-1, with D tentatively TRBD2 (6 bases). Germline V gene lookup returns CDR1 SGHVS and CDR2 FNYEAQ. The V gene lost 5 bases and the J gene lost 7 bases, with 15 bases spanning the gap. CDR3 size: 14 residues. The CDR3 protein is CASSHGLRLNEQFF. Written as DNA, the CDR3 is TGTGCCAGCAGCCATGGACTACGCTTGAATGAGCAGTTCTTC.

The chain carries TRBV30 and TRBJ2-6; 7 positions agree with TRBD1. CDR1 and CDR2 from the germline V gene are GTSNPN and SVGIG (reference sequence). The CDR3 loop spans 14 amino acids. J lost 4 bases, V lost 8 bases, and 8 bases had no gene match. In DNA, the CDR3 is TGTGCCGGCGACGCAGGGGGAGGGGCCAACGTCCTGACTTTC. As protein: CAGDAGGGANVLTF.

This sequence joins TRBV29-1 and TRBJ2-1, with 8 bases identical to TRBD2. CDR1 SQVTM and CDR2 ANQGSEA come from the germline V gene. V trimming: 6 bases; J trimming: 8 bases; junction bases outside the gene matches: 6. This CDR3 is built from 12 residues. Here the CDR3 DNA reads TGCAGCGTGAGCGGGAGTAGGGATGAGCAGTTCTTC. As protein: CSVSGSRDEQFF.

J is TRBJ1-2 and V is TRBV27; weak D call: TRBD1 (6 bases). CDR1 MNHEY and CDR2 SMNVEV come from the germline V gene (reference sequence). Trimming cost V 6 bases and J 4 bases, with 15 bases left between them. The length of the CDR3 is 14 residues. CDR3 in amino acids: CASRFAGALYGYTF. As DNA, the CDR3 is TGTGCCAGCAGATTTGCAGGGGCCCTCTATGGCTACACCTTC.

The sample holds a few counts of this clone. The gene calls are TRBV27 and TRBJ1-5, with 12 nucleotides matching TRBD1. Trimming cost V 5 bases and J 1 base; bases outside gene matches: 9. CDR1 is MNHEY, CDR2 SMNVEV, per germline (reference sequence). The CDR3 length is 18 residues. CDR3 amino acids: CASSPGDRGHLSNQPQHF. In DNA form, the CDR3 reads TGTGCCAGCAGTCCTGGGGACAGGGGGCATCTCAGCAATCAGCCCCAGCATTTT.

This clone has only one observation. The V call is TRBV2, the J call TRBJ2-5; the match to TRBD2 covers 9 bases. With V trimmed by 1 base and J by 2 bases, 5 bases remained unmatched. Looked up from germline, CDR1 is SNHLY and CDR2 is FYNNEI. The CDR3 is made up of 16 amino acids. CDR3 amino acids: CASSEGVAGEQETQYF. CDR3 nucleotide sequence: TGTGCCAGCAGTGAAGGGGTAGCGGGAGAACAAGAGACCCAGTACTTC.

The chain carries TRBV9 and TRBJ1-2, with D unresolved. The CDR3 loop spans 12 amino acids. The germline CDR1 and CDR2 sequences are SGDLS and YYNGEE. Trimming left V 3 bases short and J 9 bases short, with 12 bases between. The CDR3, as DNA: TGTGCCAGCAGCGCGTCGGACGTTAGCTACACCTTC. It encodes CASSASDVSYTF.

The chain links TRBV11-2 to TRBJ1-2; unclear D gene. Trimming removed 4 bases from V and 5 bases from J, with 8 bases in between. This CDR3 has 12 amino acids. Germline V gives CDR1 SGHAT, CDR2 FQNNGV. The CDR3 reads CASSSYSYGYTF. For the CDR3, the DNA is TGTGCCAGCAGCTCTTACAGTTATGGCTACACCTTC.

The J gene is TRBJ2-4, the V gene TRBV4-2; D unclear. V lost 4 bases to trimming and J lost 5 bases, with 9 bases between them. CDR3 size: 13 residues. Germline assignment: CDR1 LGHNA and CDR2 YNFKEQ. CDR3 protein: CASSLERQNIQYF. In DNA form, the CDR3 reads TGTGCCAGCAGCCTAGAGCGCCAAAACATTCAGTACTTC.

The rearrangement joins TRBV28 to TRBJ1-6; 7 nucleotides align to TRBD1. Per germline, CDR1 MDHEN and CDR2 SYDVKM. The V segment lost 7 bases and the J segment 2 bases; nucleotides outside the gene matches: 11. This CDR3 spans 17 amino acids. The CDR3 nucleotides are TGTGCCAGCATCGGGACAGCGGGGGGGGCCTATAATTCACCCCTCCACTTT. Amino acids: CASIGTAGGAYNSPLHF.

The genes are TRBV4-3 and TRBJ2-7; 10 positions match TRBD1. Germline loops: CDR1 LGHNA, CDR2 YSLEER. The CDR3 length is 15 residues. V was clipped by 3 bases and J by 2 bases; unmatched bases: 4. CDR3 in amino acids: CASSQTGGRPYEQYF. CDR3 bases: TGCGCCAGCAGCCAGACAGGGGGCAGACCCTACGAGCAGTACTTC.

This clone was observed a handful of times. The identical CDR3 is also encoded by other nucleotide sequences in the sample. This chain uses TRBV30 with TRBJ1-3, with 9 nucleotides matching TRBD1. Germline V gene lookup returns CDR1 GTSNPN and CDR2 SVGIG (reference sequence). This CDR3 has 15 amino acids. The trim removed 0 bases at V and 0 bases at J, leaving 0 bases unmatched. The CDR3 here is CAWSVQGASGNTIYF. The CDR3 region has the DNA TGTGCCTGGAGTGTACAGGGGGCCTCTGGAAACACCATATATTTT.

The chain has TRBV7-3 and TRBJ1-5, with D unclear. This CDR3 region has 13 residues. Germline CDR1 SGHTA, CDR2 FQGTGA. V was clipped by 3 bases and J by 4 bases, with 7 bases between them. This chain's CDR3 is CASSFQPNQPQHF. The CDR3, as DNA: TGTGCCAGCAGCTTCCAGCCGAATCAGCCCCAGCATTTT.

This sequence joins TRBV28 and TRBJ2-3; D is perhaps TRBD2 (5 bases). Trimming removed 3 bases from V and 3 bases from J, with 7 bases in between. The CDR3 is 13 amino acids. The germline V gene encodes CDR1 MDHEN and CDR2 SYDVKM. The CDR3 nucleotides read TGTGCCAGCAGTTTTTCGGGGACAGATACGCAGTATTTT. Amino acids: CASSFSGTDTQYF.

The chain couples TRBV28 to TRBJ1-1; D remains unclear. Germline assignment: CDR1 MDHEN and CDR2 SYDVKM. The CDR3 has 13 amino acids. Trimming took 2 bases from V and 1 from J, leaving 5 bases between them. CDR3 sequence: CASSLGRNTEAFF. In nucleotides, the CDR3 is TGTGCCAGCAGTTTAGGGAGGAACACTGAAGCTTTCTTT.

This sequence joins TRBV7-2 and TRBJ2-1; 9 bases agree with TRBD1. Germline values: CDR1 SGHTA, CDR2 FQGNSA. V trimming: 6 bases; J trimming: 5 bases; junction bases outside the gene matches: 8. This CDR3 is built from 15 residues. The CDR3 reads CASRQRRTGDNEQFF. The DNA for the CDR3 is TGTGCCAGCAGACAACGACGGACAGGGGACAATGAGCAGTTCTTC.

The J gene is TRBJ1-4, the V gene TRBV4-2; D ambiguous. The CDR3 loop spans 14 amino acids. Germline V gene data show CDR1 as LGHNA and CDR2 as YNFKEQ. V lost 2 bases, J lost 6 bases, and 10 bases lay in between. In nucleotides, the CDR3 is TGTGCCAGCAGCCAACCTATACGTGATGAAAAACTGTTTTTT. Its protein product is CASSQPIRDEKLFF.

This clone was detected only once. The rearrangement joins TRBV30 to TRBJ1-2, with 9 bases fitting TRBD1. Trimming took 2 bases from V and 5 from J; bases not matched to a gene: 6. Germline loops: CDR1 GTSNPN, CDR2 SVGIG (reference sequence). The length of the CDR3 is 14 residues. CDR3 sequence: CAWSPGTGLYGYTF. The CDR3 DNA is TGTGCCTGGAGTCCCGGGACAGGGCTTTATGGCTACACCTTC.

This clone is a singleton in its sample. This chain joins TRBV27 and TRBJ1-1; 9 positions agree with TRBD1. This CDR3 region has 15 residues. Per the germline V gene, CDR1 is MNHEY and CDR2 is SMNVEV (reference sequence). V lost 6 bases to trimming and J lost 1 base; unmatched junction nucleotides: 6. In DNA, the CDR3 is TGTGCCAGCAGAAGGGACAGGGATTCGAACACTGAAGCTTTCTTT. This gives the protein CASRRDRDSNTEAFF.

This clone turned up a few times. The chain has TRBV13 and TRBJ1-6; 10 bases map to TRBD1. The V gene's germline CDR1 is PRHDT and CDR2 FYEKMQ (reference sequence). The length of the CDR3 is 16 residues. The junction had 2 bases not matched to a gene; V was cut back by 3 bases and J by 3 bases. The CDR3 DNA follows: TGTGCCAGCAGCTTTGGGGACAGGGGCTATAATTCACCCCTCCACTTT. Amino acids: CASSFGDRGYNSPLHF.

V gene TRBV6-5 combines with J gene TRBJ1-4; D is ambiguous. The CDR3 contains 16 residues. Trimming left V 3 bases short and J 8 bases short, with 19 bases between. The germline V gene encodes CDR1 MNHEY and CDR2 SVGAGI. The CDR3 region is CASSYQRTAAGEKLFF. In DNA form, the CDR3 reads TGTGCCAGCAGTTATCAGAGGACGGCTGCGGGGGAAAAACTGTTTTTT.

This chain uses TRBV5-1 with TRBJ2-7, with 8 bases identical to TRBD1. The junction had 8 bases not matched to a gene; V was cut back by 4 bases and J by 5 bases. The CDR3 spans 14 residues. Per the germline V gene, CDR1 is SGHRS and CDR2 is YFSETQ. CDR3 sequence reads: CASSPGQGFDEQYF. The CDR3 nucleotides are TGCGCCAGCAGCCCCGGACAGGGCTTCGACGAGCAGTACTTC.

This clone was seen a single time. The chain is built from TRBV9 and TRBJ1-1, with a possible D match to TRBD1 (5 bases). The CDR3 consists of 13 residues. Germline V lookup: CDR1 SGDLS, CDR2 YYNGEE. V gave up 4 bases and J gave up 0 bases, with 7 bases separating them. The CDR3 loop is CASSQGLNTEAFF. In DNA, the CDR3 is TGTGCCAGCAGCCAGGGCCTGAACACTGAAGCTTTCTTT.

This clone was detected once. The chain joins TRBV9 to TRBJ2-1; 10 nucleotides agree with TRBD1. Germline CDR1 and CDR2: SGDLS and YYNGEE. V lost 3 bases, J lost 6 bases, and 18 bases stayed unmatched. The CDR3 is made up of 19 amino acids. CDR3 nucleotides: TGTGCCAGCAGCGGGGGACAGGGGCAAAAAGCGGGCCGGCCCAATGAGCAGTTCTTC. Its protein is CASSGGQGQKAGRPNEQFF.